Listed below are T cell receptor beta chains from one sample, sequenced in a study of blood T cell repertoires in COVID-19. Some clones are missing from TCRdb's copy, which holds only in-frame ones; the method was immunoSEQ multiplex PCR. Counted here are approximately 220,000 clones, 83% occurring once; the ten biggest clones make up roughly 2.6%. Material: peripheral blood. The receptors derive from a woman in her thirties or forties with active or convalescent COVID-19. CDR3s leave out the opening cysteine and the closing phenylalanine or tryptophan. The D gene is left open where the match is weak.

V gene	D gene	J gene	CDR3 protein
TRBV6-5	TRBD1	TRBJ1-2	ASSYSQGGLNYGYT
TRBV13	.	TRBJ2-7	ASSFSGQGNYEQY
TRBV4-3	TRBD1	TRBJ1-3	ASSLATGGGNTIY
TRBV7-3	.	TRBJ1-2	ASSPDWDTLEGGYT
TRBV7-2	.	TRBJ1-3	ATSGSLSGNTIY
TRBV12-5	.	TRBJ2-2	ASGLVTGGELF
TRBV10-3	.	TRBJ2-7	AISQPGGAHEQY
TRBV5-1	.	TRBJ1-6	ASSSQFGRAESPLH
TRBV30	.	TRBJ1-5	AWSANSGNQPQH
TRBV29-1	.	TRBJ1-2	SGSQGYGYT
TRBV13	TRBD2	TRBJ2-7	ASSWGTSGGLSYEQY
TRBV18	.	TRBJ1-2	ASSPGGLVYGYT
TRBV29-1	.	TRBJ2-2	SVGGLENTGELF
TRBV6-5	.	TRBJ1-1	ASSYSAGTYRTEAF
TRBV30	.	TRBJ2-7	AWSVGSDYEQY
TRBV9	TRBD2	TRBJ2-4	ASSVDAGGGNIQY
TRBV19	TRBD2	TRBJ2-5	ASSAAGGRQTQY
TRBV24-1	TRBD1	TRBJ1-4	ATSDLRQGREKLF
TRBV24-1	TRBD1	TRBJ1-2	ATSEPDRDYGYT
TRBV7-8	TRBD1	TRBJ2-7	ASSPTGTATYEQY
TRBV28	TRBD1	TRBJ1-1	ASTGPPTGGLNTEAF
TRBV12-3/TRBV12-4	.	TRBJ2-1	ASGSRYEQF
TRBV5-8	.	TRBJ2-1	ASSLVQGRSSYNEQF
TRBV24-1	TRBD2	TRBJ2-7	ATSDLAGTEEQY
TRBV6-2/TRBV6-3	.	TRBJ2-5	ASSSAGAAGVQETQY
TRBV2	TRBD1	TRBJ1-5	ASSERQGFLYSNQPQH
TRBV4-1	TRBD1	TRBJ2-7	ASSQIDFLPGQSYEQY
TRBV19	.	TRBJ1-5	ASSIGQPEQPQH
TRBV3-1/TRBV3-2	TRBD1	TRBJ1-2	ASSQGTGTGGYT
TRBV7-2	TRBD1	TRBJ1-1	ASSPLRGQAIANTEAF
TRBV5-1	.	TRBJ1-6	ASSPRARGRGNSPLH
TRBV6-5	TRBD1	TRBJ1-4	ASSTDRDEKLF
TRBV28	.	TRBJ1-1	ASSLPDTEAF
TRBV5-1	TRBD1	TRBJ2-5	ASSLATATGIKETQY
TRBV29-1	TRBD1	TRBJ1-1	SVGQVSGEAF
TRBV7-2	.	TRBJ2-1	ASSFTGYNEQF
TRBV12-3/TRBV12-4	.	TRBJ1-1	ASSLWLGFEAF
TRBV12-2	.	TRBJ2-7	ASRSRSQGD
TRBV6-2/TRBV6-3	TRBD1	TRBJ2-7	ASSKNRQGGEQY
TRBV19	TRBD1	TRBJ1-5	ASKPDRDRRYQPQH
TRBV7-2	TRBD1	TRBJ1-4	ASNPAGTGIDEKLF
TRBV2	.	TRBJ1-2	ASSGREVGGYT
TRBV5-6	TRBD1	TRBJ1-1	ASSTGQGVNTEAF
TRBV6-2/TRBV6-3	.	TRBJ1-1	ASSYGSGDSWNTEAF
TRBV11-2	.	TRBJ1-3	ASSLEPLSGNTIY
TRBV6-5	TRBD1	TRBJ1-1	ASRLQGGTEAF
TRBV11-2	TRBD2	TRBJ2-1	ASSLGLALTSNEQF